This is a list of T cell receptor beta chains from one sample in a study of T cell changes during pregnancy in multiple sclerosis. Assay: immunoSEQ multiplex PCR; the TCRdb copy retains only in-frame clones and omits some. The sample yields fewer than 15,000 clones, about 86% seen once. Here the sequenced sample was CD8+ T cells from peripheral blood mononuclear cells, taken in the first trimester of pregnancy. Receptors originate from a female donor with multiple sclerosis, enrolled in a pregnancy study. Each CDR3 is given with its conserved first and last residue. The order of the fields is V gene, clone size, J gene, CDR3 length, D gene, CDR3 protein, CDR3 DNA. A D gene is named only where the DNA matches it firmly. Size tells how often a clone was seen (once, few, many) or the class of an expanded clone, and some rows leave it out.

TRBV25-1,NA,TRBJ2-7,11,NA,CASSVGAEQYF,TGTGCCAGCAGTGTCGGTGCGGAGCAGTACTTC
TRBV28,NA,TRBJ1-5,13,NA,CASSLGQTQPQHF,TGTGCCAGCAGTTTGGGACAAACTCAGCCCCAGCATTTT
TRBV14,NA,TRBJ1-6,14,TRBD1,CASSHPGQGSPLHF,TGTGCCAGCAGCCACCCGGGACAGGGGTCACCCCTCCACTTT
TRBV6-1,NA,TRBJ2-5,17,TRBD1,CASSDPRDRGRLETQYF,TGTGCCAGCAGTGATCCACGGGACAGGGGAAGACTGGAGACCCAGTACTTC
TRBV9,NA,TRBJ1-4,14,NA,CASGSGAGGEKLFF,TGTGCCAGCGGGAGTGGTGCGGGTGGTGAAAAACTGTTTTTT
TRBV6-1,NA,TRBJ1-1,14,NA,CASSRDRTNTEAFF,TGTGCCAGCAGTCGCGACAGGACGAACACTGAAGCTTTCTTT
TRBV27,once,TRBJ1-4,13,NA,CASSLRLGRQLFF,TGTGCCAGCAGTTTGAGGCTAGGGAGACAACTGTTTTTT
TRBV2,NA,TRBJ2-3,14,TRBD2,CASSGRPPTDTQYF,TGTGCCAGTAGCGGGAGGCCCCCTACAGATACGCAGTATTTT
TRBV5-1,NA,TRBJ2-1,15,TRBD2,CASSLTAGVGNEQFF,TGCGCCAGCAGCTTGACGGCGGGAGTAGGAAATGAGCAGTTCTTC
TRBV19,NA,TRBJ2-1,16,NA,CASSISYRTAYNEQFF,TGTGCCAGTAGTATAAGTTATCGGACAGCATACAATGAGCAGTTCTTC
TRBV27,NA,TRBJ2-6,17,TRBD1,CASRTGTGGSGANVLTF,TGTGCCAGCAGGACGGGGACAGGGGGTTCTGGGGCCAACGTCCTGACTTTC
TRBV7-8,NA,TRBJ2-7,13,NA,CASSLNGAYEQYF,TGTGCCAGCAGCTTGAACGGGGCCTACGAGCAGTACTTC
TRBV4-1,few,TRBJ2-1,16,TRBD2,CASSPRLAASYNEQFF,TGCGCCAGCAGCCCGAGACTAGCGGCGTCCTACAATGAGCAGTTCTTC
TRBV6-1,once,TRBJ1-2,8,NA,CASSVVAF,TGTGCCAGCAGTGTTGTCGCCTTC
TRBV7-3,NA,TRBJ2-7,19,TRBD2,CASSAGTSGRAVNPYEQYF,TGTGCCAGCAGCGCCGGGACTAGCGGGAGGGCCGTGAACCCCTACGAGCAGTACTTC
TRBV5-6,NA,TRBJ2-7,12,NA,CASSLGASEQYF,TGTGCCAGCAGCTTAGGGGCAAGCGAGCAGTACTTC
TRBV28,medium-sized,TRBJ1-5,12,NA,CASSPPRGPQHF,TGTGCCAGCAGTCCTCCACGGGGGCCCCAGCATTTT
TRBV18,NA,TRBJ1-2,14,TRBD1,CASSPGQAFYGYTF,TGTGCCAGCTCACCGGGACAGGCGTTCTATGGCTACACCTTC
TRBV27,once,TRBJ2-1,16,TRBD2,CASSPSSGDAYNEQFF,TGTGCCAGCAGTCCCTCGAGCGGGGACGCCTACAATGAGCAGTTCTTC
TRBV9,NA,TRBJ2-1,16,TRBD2,CASSVEPSGGKGEQFF,TGTGCCAGCAGCGTAGAGCCTAGCGGGGGGAAGGGTGAGCAGTTCTTC
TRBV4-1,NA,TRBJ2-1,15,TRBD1,CASSHRQGARNEQFF,TGCGCCAGCAGCCACCGACAGGGGGCGCGTAATGAGCAGTTCTTC
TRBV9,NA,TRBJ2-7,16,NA,CASSGNPGQPSYEQYF,TGTGCCAGCAGCGGAAACCCAGGACAGCCCTCCTACGAGCAGTACTTC
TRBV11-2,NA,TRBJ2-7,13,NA,CASSSGGSYEQYF,TGTGCCAGCAGCTCCGGAGGCTCCTACGAGCAGTACTTC
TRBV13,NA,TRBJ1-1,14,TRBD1,CASSSGTGPPEAFF,TGTGCCAGCAGCTCCGGGACAGGCCCCCCTGAAGCTTTCTTT
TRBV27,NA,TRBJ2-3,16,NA,CASSLYRGGGTDTQYF,TGTGCCAGCAGTCTTTACAGGGGAGGAGGCACAGATACGCAGTATTTT
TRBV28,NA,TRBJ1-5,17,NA,CASSFLLQMGSNQPQHF,TGTGCCAGCAGTTTTTTGCTACAGATGGGTAGCAATCAGCCCCAGCATTTT
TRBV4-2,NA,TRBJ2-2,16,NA,CASSQVTELNTGELFF,TGTGCCAGCAGCCAAGTGACAGAGTTGAACACCGGGGAGCTGTTTTTT
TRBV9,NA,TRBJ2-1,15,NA,CASSVSGTSYNEQFF,TGTGCCAGCAGCGTCTCCGGGACTTCCTATAATGAGCAGTTCTTC
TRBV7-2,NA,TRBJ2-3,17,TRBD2,CASSTRTGLASTDTQYF,TGTGCCAGCAGCACTAGAACGGGACTAGCGAGCACAGATACGCAGTATTTT
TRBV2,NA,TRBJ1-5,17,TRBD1,CASRRRDPRGRGQPQHF,TGTGCCAGCAGACGACGAGACCCCAGGGGGCGAGGGCAGCCCCAGCATTTT
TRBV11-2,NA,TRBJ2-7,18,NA,CASSFTAGRGSLTYEQYF,TGTGCCAGCAGCTTCACAGCTGGCCGAGGGTCCCTCACCTACGAGCAGTACTTC
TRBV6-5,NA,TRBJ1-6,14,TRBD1,CASWGTGQQSPLHF,TGTGCCAGCTGGGGGACAGGGCAACAATCACCCCTCCACTTT
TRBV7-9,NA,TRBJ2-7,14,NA,CASSLGGRGYEQYF,TGTGCCAGCAGCTTAGGTGGGAGAGGTTACGAGCAGTACTTC
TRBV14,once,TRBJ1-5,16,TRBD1,CASSLRDRGVCQPQHF,TGTGCCAGCAGCCTCCGGGACAGGGGAGTGTGTCAGCCCCAGCATTTT
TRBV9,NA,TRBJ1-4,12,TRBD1,CASSASGGKLFF,TGTGCCAGCAGCGCGTCAGGGGGGAAACTGTTTTTT
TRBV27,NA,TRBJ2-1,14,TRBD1,CASVGQGIPIEQFF,TGTGCCAGCGTGGGACAGGGTATCCCGATTGAGCAGTTCTTC
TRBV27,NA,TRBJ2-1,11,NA,CASGGAYEQFF,TGTGCCAGTGGCGGGGCGTATGAGCAGTTCTTC
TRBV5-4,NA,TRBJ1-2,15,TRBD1,CASSLVDRGRYGYTF,TGTGCCAGCAGCTTGGTCGACAGGGGTAGATATGGCTACACCTTC
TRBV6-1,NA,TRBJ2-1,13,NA,CASSGTARNEQFF,TGTGCCAGCAGTGGGACAGCCCGTAATGAGCAGTTCTTC
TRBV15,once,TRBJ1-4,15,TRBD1,CATSREGTGAEKLFF,TGTGCCACCAGCAGAGAAGGGACAGGGGCCGAAAAACTGTTTTTT
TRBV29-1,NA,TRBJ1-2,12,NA,CSVRGESYGYTF,TGCAGCGTCAGAGGAGAGAGCTATGGCTACACCTTC
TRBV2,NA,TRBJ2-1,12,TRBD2,CATAGDYNEQFF,TGTGCCACGGCGGGAGACTACAATGAGCAGTTCTTC
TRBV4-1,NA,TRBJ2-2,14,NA,CASSQERGTGELFF,TGCGCCAGCAGCCAAGAAAGGGGCACCGGGGAGCTGTTTTTT
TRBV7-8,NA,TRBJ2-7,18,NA,CASSPIRATGAIVYEQYF,TGTGCCAGCAGCCCGATCAGAGCCACAGGAGCTATAGTCTACGAGCAGTACTTC
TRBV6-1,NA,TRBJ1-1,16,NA,CASSEHEGYWNTEAFF,TGTGCCAGCAGTGAACACGAGGGCTACTGGAACACTGAAGCTTTCTTT
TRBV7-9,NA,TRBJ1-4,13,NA,CASSLGDSEKLFF,TGTGCCAGCAGCTTGGGAGATAGTGAAAAACTGTTTTTT
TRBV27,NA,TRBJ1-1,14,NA,CASSQYQGNTEAFF,TGTGCCAGCAGTCAATATCAGGGAAACACTGAAGCTTTCTTT
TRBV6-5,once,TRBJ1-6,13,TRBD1,CASSPDRGSTLHF,TGTGCCAGCAGCCCTGACAGGGGGTCTACCCTCCACTTT
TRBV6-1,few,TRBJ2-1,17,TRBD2,CASSDYPGGDRDNEQFF,TGTGCCAGCAGTGACTACCCCGGGGGGGACCGGGACAATGAGCAGTTCTTC